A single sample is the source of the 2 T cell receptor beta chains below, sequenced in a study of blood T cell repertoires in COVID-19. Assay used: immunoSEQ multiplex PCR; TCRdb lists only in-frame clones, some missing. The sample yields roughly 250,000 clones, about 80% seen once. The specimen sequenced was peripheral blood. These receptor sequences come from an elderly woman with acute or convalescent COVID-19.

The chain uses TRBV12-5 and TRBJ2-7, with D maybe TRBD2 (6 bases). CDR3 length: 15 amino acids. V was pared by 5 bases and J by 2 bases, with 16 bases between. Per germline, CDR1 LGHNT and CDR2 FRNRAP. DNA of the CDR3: TGTGCTAGTGGTGCGGGACTCCAGTTCACCTACGAGCAGTACTTC. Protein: CASGAGLQFTYEQYF. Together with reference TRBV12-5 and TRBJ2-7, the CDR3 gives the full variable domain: DARVTQTPRHKVTEMGQEVTMRCQPILGHNTVFWYRQTMMQGLELLAYFRNRAPLDDSGMPKDRFSAEMPDATLATLKIQPSEPRDSAVYFCASGAGLQFTYEQYFGPGTRLTVT.

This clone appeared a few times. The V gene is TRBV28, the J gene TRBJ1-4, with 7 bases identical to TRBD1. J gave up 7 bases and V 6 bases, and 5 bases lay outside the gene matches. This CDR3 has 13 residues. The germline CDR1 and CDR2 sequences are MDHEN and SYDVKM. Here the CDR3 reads CASRSRGFEKLFF. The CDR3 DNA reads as TGTGCCAGCAGAAGCAGGGGGTTTGAAAAACTGTTTTTT.